This T cell receptor beta chain was sequenced for a study of cytomegalovirus exposure and HLA in healthy donors. The PCR employed 60 Vbeta primers together with 13 Jbeta primers. Here immunoSEQ multiplex PCR was the method, and the copy in TCRdb shows in-frame clones only, minus some. The data contain some 65,000 clones, less than 65% of them singletons. The clonotype originates from a man under 40 in good health and CMV-seronegative. Sequenced material: PBMCs.

The DNA of the CDR3 is TGTGCCAGCAGCACCGGGACAGGGCTCGGCGAGCAGTACTTC. Protein product: CASSTGTGLGEQYF. The rearrangement links TRBV5-4 to TRBJ2-7; 9 bases are a match to TRBD1. Trimming at V came to 4 bases and at J to 6 bases, leaving 8 bases not matched to a gene. CDR3 size: 14 residues. Germline V gene sequence: CDR1 SGHNT, CDR2 YYREEE (reference sequence).